This TCR beta chain stems from a study of OX40 agonist ivuxolimab in advanced cancers. Points from the study as a whole: Clonal expansion from baseline to week 6 occurred in both CD4+ and CD8+ T cells. Partial responders at 0.1-3.0 mg/kg had among the lowest clonal expansion.

Autoimmune disease history or systemic immunosuppression was exclusionary. Sequencing used immunoSEQ multiplex PCR; TCRdb keeps in-frame clones, though not all of them. The sample has some 33,000 clones; 80% to 90% are singletons. In regard to this clone: Its antigen is unidentified.

The sequencing used CD4+ or CD8+ T cells sorted from blood, collected in a trial of the OX40 agonist ivuxolimab. This sequence was found in an adult with an advanced solid tumor such as melanoma, head and neck, liver or kidney cancer.

CDR3 sequence (DNA): TGCAGCGTTCGTCCTGCGGAATCCCAAGAGACCCAGTACTTC. Residues: CSVRPAESQETQYF. This chain connects TRBV29-1 to TRBJ2-5, with no clear D. Trimming left V 5 bases short and J 1 base short, with 14 bases between. Germline CDR1 is SQVTM and CDR2 is ANQGSEA. The CDR3 runs 14 residues. The full variable domain, in which reference TRBV29-1 and TRBJ2-5 provide the parts outside the CDR3, is SAVISQKPSRDICQRGTSLTIQCQVDSQVTMMFWYRQQPGQSLTLIATANQGSEATYESGFVIDKFPISRPNLTFSTLTVSNMSPEDSSIYLCSVRPAESQETQYFGPGTRLLVL.